Listed below are T cell receptor beta chains from one sample, sequenced in a study of control samples from healthy donors and cancer patients. The method was immunoSEQ multiplex PCR; TCRdb's version includes in-frame clones alone and lacks a portion of them. The sample carries almost 40,000 clones, about 86% recorded once. Material for sequencing was PBMCs. Every receptor here comes from a woman in her sixties with lung cancer. Both conserved end residues are part of each CDR3. Each record gives: J gene, V gene, CDR3 protein.

TRBJ2-2	TRBV7-3	CASSSRRGTAGELFF
TRBJ2-3	TRBV11-3	CASSPEGLAGEGDTQYF
TRBJ1-2	TRBV3-1/TRBV3-2	CASSHRGFYGYTF
TRBJ2-5	TRBV24-1	CATRDSQETQYF
TRBJ2-1	TRBV5-5	CASSSDRGAYNEQFF
TRBJ2-3	TRBV11-2	CASSLRRENINTDTQYF
TRBJ1-4	TRBV7-9	CASSPGVNNEKLFF
TRBJ1-5	TRBV6-6	CASSYSGGQGGWPQHF
TRBJ2-5	TRBV6-6	CASRGTSGRQETQYF
TRBJ2-2	TRBV4-2	CASSQQVLASNTGELFF
TRBJ2-5	TRBV7-8	CASSTGRGEGETQYF
TRBJ2-3	TRBV5-6	CASSSWAFRGTDTQYF
TRBJ1-1	TRBV6-6	CASSYGRPMNTEAFF
TRBJ1-6	TRBV5-4	CASSLPDRRNSPLHF
TRBJ1-1	TRBV7-9	CASSPPRSRGTEAFF
TRBJ1-5	TRBV19	CASSSLPGTAGTWPQHF
TRBJ1-2	TRBV2	CASSEAAGPYGYTF
TRBJ1-1	TRBV2	CASSERAEAFF
TRBJ1-4	TRBV7-8	CASSSQGSNEKLFF
TRBJ2-1	TRBV7-3	CASSLNSDNEQFF
TRBJ2-5	TRBV5-4	CASGSNTGETQYF
TRBJ1-2	TRBV7-9	CASSPGLGAGYGYTF
TRBJ1-2	TRBV30	CAWSSSDYGYTF
TRBJ2-5	TRBV13	CASSSLSGTLTGTQYF
TRBJ1-3	TRBV11-2	CASSFLDPGNTIYF
TRBJ2-7	TRBV5-4	CASSSDLGRAVYEQYF
TRBJ2-2	TRBV3-1/TRBV3-2	CASSQTRQPTGELFF
TRBJ1-1	TRBV10-1	CASSLGLREDTEAFF
TRBJ1-5	TRBV6-5	CASSTLRGNGHF
TRBJ1-1	TRBV9	CASSVAEGTEAFF
TRBJ2-5	TRBV12-3/TRBV12-4	CASSPVGRETQYF
TRBJ2-3	TRBV4-3	CASSQDLVGGGRSSTDTQYF
TRBJ1-1	TRBV3-1/TRBV3-2	CASSPVGTGDTEAFF
TRBJ1-4	TRBV19	CASSPLGQGVEKLFF
TRBJ2-1	TRBV13	CASSLQTVPPNEQFF
TRBJ2-3	TRBV11-2	CASSFDTDTQYF
TRBJ1-1	TRBV7-3	CASSLGGATEAFF
TRBJ1-5	TRBV3-1/TRBV3-2	CASSQAPGGDQPQHF
TRBJ2-5	TRBV30	CAWSFQGLETQYF
TRBJ2-1	TRBV12-5	CAAGTGSYNEQFF
TRBJ2-7	TRBV5-4	CASSLAGGSSYEQYF
TRBJ1-1	TRBV19	CASSRGDRQNTEAFF
TRBJ1-1	TRBV19	CASRSGTDFDTEAFF
TRBJ1-5	TRBV7-2	CASSLNRQPQHF
TRBJ1-2	TRBV7-9	CASSQNTPLRGYTF
TRBJ1-1	TRBV6-5	CASNPPGAVGAFF
TRBJ1-1	TRBV19	CASSNRMGRPNTEAFF
TRBJ2-1	TRBV7-3	CASRPPGGKHNEQFF
TRBJ2-1	TRBV12-5	CASLIAVYNEQFF
TRBJ2-5	TRBV5-6	CASSLQGGVTQYF
TRBJ2-3	TRBV19	CATQGGVGTDTQYF
TRBJ2-7	TRBV4-3	CASSQRLAGAFEQYF
TRBJ2-7	TRBV7-8	CASSLARRGQENLQYF
TRBJ1-1	TRBV5-1	CASSLVGQGNTEAFF